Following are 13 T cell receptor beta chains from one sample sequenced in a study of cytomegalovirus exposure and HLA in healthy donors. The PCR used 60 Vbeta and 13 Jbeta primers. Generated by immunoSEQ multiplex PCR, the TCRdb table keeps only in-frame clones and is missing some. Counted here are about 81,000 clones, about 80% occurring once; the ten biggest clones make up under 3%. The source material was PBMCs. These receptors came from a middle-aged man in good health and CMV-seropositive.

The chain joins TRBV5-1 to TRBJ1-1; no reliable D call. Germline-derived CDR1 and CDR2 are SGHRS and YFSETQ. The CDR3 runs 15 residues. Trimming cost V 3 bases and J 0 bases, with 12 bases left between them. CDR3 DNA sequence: TGCGCCAGCAGCTGGAGTGGAGTCGTGAACACTGAAGCTTTCTTT. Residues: CASSWSGVVNTEAFF.

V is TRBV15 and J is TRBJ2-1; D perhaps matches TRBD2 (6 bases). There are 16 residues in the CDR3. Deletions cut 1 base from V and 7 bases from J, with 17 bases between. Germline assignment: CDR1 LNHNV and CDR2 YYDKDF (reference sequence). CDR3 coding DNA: TGTGCCACCAGCAGAGCTCGCCCCCTTAGCGGTAATGAGCAGTTCTTC. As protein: CATSRARPLSGNEQFF.

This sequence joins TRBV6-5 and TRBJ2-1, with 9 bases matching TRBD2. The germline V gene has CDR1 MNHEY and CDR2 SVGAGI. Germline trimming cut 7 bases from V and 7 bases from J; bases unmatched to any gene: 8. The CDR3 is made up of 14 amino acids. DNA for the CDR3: TGTGCCAGCATAGGGGGACTAGCCCAAAATGAGCAGTTCTTC. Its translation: CASIGGLAQNEQFF.

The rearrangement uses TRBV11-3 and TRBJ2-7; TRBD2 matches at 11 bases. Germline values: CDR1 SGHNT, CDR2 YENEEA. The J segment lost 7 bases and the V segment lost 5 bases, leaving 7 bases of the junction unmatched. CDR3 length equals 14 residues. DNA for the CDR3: TGTGCCAGCAGCCATAGCGGGAGGGCCCAAGAGCAGTACTTC. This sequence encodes CASSHSGRAQEQYF.

CDR3: CASSLARTGGDYSTDTQYF. The DNA for the CDR3 is TGCGCCAGCAGCTTGGCCAGGACAGGGGGCGACTACTCCACAGATACGCAGTATTTT. This chain uses TRBV5-1 with TRBJ2-3; 11 bases align to TRBD1. J was trimmed by 2 bases and V by 0 bases; bases with no gene match: 11. CDR1 is SGHRS, CDR2 YFSETQ, per germline. The CDR3 is 19 residues long.

The CDR3 region has the DNA TGTGCCAGCAGCCTGACAGGGGAATCCTACGAGCAGTACTTC. This gives the protein CASSLTGESYEQYF. The V gene is TRBV2, the J gene TRBJ2-7; 8 bases align to TRBD1. V shed 6 bases and J 1 base; nucleotides not matched to a gene: 5. The CDR3 has 14 residues. In germline, CDR1 is SNHLY, CDR2 FYNNEI.

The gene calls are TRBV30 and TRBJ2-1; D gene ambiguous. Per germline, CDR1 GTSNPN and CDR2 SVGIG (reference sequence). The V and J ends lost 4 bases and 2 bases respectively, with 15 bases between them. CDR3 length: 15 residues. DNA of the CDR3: TGTGCCTGGATCCCCCCACGGAGCACCTACAATGAGCAGTTCTTC. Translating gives CAWIPPRSTYNEQFF.

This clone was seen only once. The CDR3 is CASSDTGQMNTEAFF. CDR3 nucleotides: TGTGCCAGCAGCGACACTGGACAGATGAACACTGAAGCTTTCTTT. The chain employs TRBV7-2 and TRBJ1-1; D is perhaps TRBD1 (6 bases). CDR3 size: 15 residues. Trimming left V 5 bases short and J 0 bases short, with 13 bases between. Germline CDR1 reads SGHTA; CDR2 reads FQGNSA.

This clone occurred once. CDR3: CAWGQVFPIYGYTF. CDR3 sequence (DNA): TGTGCCTGGGGACAGGTGTTTCCTATTTATGGCTACACCTTC. This chain connects TRBV30 to TRBJ1-2, with 7 bases matching TRBD1. From germline, CDR1 is GTSNPN and CDR2 SVGIG (reference sequence). The V and J ends lost 5 bases and 5 bases, in that order; junction bases with no gene match: 11. The CDR3 consists of 14 residues.

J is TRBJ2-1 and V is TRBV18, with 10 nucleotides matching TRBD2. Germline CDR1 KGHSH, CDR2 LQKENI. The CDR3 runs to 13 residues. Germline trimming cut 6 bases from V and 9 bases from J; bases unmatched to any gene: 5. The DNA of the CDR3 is TGTGCCAGCTCCCAGGGACTAGCGCCTGAGCAGTTCTTC. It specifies CASSQGLAPEQFF. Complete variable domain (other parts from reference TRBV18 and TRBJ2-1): NAGVMQNPRHLVRRRGQEARLRCSPMKGHSHVYWYRQLPEEGLKFMVYLQKENIIDESGMPKERFSAEFPKEGPSILRIQQVVRGDSAAYFCASSQGLAPEQFFGPGTRLTVL.

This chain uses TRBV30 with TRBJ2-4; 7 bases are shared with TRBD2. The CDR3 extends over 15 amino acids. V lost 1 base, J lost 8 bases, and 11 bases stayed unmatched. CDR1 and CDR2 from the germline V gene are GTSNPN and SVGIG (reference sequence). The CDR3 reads CAWSAGRAGFDIQYF. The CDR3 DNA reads TGTGCCTGGAGTGCGGGGAGGGCAGGGTTTGACATTCAGTACTTC.

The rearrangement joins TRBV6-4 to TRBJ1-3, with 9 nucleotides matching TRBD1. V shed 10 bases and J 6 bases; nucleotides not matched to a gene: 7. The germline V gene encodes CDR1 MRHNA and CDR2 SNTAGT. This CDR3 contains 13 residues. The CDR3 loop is CANVQGATNTIYF. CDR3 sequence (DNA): TGTGCCAACGTACAGGGGGCCACAAACACCATATATTTT.

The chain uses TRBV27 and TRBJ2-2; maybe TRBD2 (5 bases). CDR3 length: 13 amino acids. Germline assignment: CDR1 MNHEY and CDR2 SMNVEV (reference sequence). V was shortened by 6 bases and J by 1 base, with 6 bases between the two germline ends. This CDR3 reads CASSAGNTGELFF. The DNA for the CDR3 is TGTGCCAGCAGCGCGGGGAACACCGGGGAGCTGTTTTTT.